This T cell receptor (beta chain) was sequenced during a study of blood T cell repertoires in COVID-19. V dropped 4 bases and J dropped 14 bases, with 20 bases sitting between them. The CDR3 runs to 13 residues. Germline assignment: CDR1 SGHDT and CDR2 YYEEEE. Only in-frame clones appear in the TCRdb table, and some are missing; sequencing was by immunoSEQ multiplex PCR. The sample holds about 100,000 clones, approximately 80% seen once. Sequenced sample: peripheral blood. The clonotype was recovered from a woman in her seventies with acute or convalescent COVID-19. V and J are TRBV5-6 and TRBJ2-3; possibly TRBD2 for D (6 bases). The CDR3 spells CASSRGSDLARYF. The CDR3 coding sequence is TGTGCCAGCAGCCGGGGGTCCGACCTGGCACGGTATTTT. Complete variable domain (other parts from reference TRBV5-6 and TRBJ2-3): DAGVTQSPTHLIKTRGQQVTLRCSPKSGHDTVSWYQQALGQGPQFIFQYYEEEERQRGNFPDRFSGHQFPNYSSELNVNALLLGDSALYLCASSRGSDLARYFGPGTRLTVL.